The 28 T cell receptor beta chains listed next were all sequenced from one sample in a study of blood T cell repertoires in COVID-19. The assay was immunoSEQ multiplex PCR, and TCRdb's table has in-frame clones only and misses some. The sample yields 100,000 to 150,000 clones, about 70% seen once. Sequenced input: peripheral blood. These receptors were collected from a woman in her sixties or seventies with acute or convalescent COVID-19.

This clone was detected many times. This chain links TRBV5-1 with TRBJ2-1; TRBD1 agrees at 7 bases. Germline CDR1 and CDR2: SGHRS and YFSETQ. CDR3 length: 15 amino acids. V was clipped by 4 bases and J by 5 bases; unmatched bases: 9. CDR3 in DNA: TGCGCCAGCAGCAAAAGCCGGGACAGTAACAATGAGCAGTTCTTC. Encoded protein: CASSKSRDSNNEQFF.

The chain has TRBV19 and TRBJ2-2, with D maybe TRBD1 (6 bases). CDR1 is LNHDA, CDR2 SQIVND, per germline (reference sequence). The CDR3 has 16 residues. V was shortened by 3 bases and J by 1 base, with 12 bases between the two germline ends. CDR3 in amino acids: CASSMGAALNTGELFF. In DNA, the CDR3 is TGTGCCAGTAGTATGGGGGCAGCCCTGAACACCGGGGAGCTGTTTTTT.

The genes are TRBV24-1 and TRBJ2-3, with 13 bases identical to TRBD2. This CDR3 is 18 amino acids long. CDR1 is KGHDR, CDR2 SFDVKD, per germline. With 3 bases clipped from V and 5 bases from J, the junction kept 10 bases outside the gene matches. The CDR3 loop is CATSDPQLAGGKKDTQYF. CDR3 coding DNA: TGTGCCACCAGTGATCCCCAACTAGCGGGGGGGAAAAAAGATACGCAGTATTTT.

This clone came up a few times. V gene TRBV10-3 combines with J gene TRBJ1-4; 7 bases map to TRBD1. Trimming cost V 10 bases and J 3 bases; bases outside gene matches: 2. In germline, CDR1 is ENHRY, CDR2 SYGVKD. CDR3 length equals 12 residues. CDR3 in amino acids: CATGTANEKLFF. CDR3 in DNA: TGTGCCACCGGGACAGCTAATGAAAAACTGTTTTTT.

V usage is TRBV27 and J usage is TRBJ1-2; unclear D gene. The germline gives CDR1 MNHEY, CDR2 SMNVEV (reference sequence). Trimming took off 0 bases at V and 4 bases at J, with 12 bases between the two ends. This CDR3 has 15 amino acids. The CDR3 nucleotides read TGTGCCAGCAGTTTATCGGCCGGGATTATCTATGGCTACACCTTC. As protein: CASSLSAGIIYGYTF.

This clone was observed a handful of times. The chain has TRBV25-1 and TRBJ1-1, with D possibly matching TRBD1 (6 bases). CDR3 size: 11 residues. The V gene lost 9 bases and the J gene lost 4 bases, with 9 bases spanning the gap. Germline V CDR1 and CDR2: MGHDK, SYGVNS. The CDR3 reads CASTGLTEAFF. The CDR3 DNA follows: TGTGCCAGTACAGGGCTCACTGAAGCTTTCTTT.

V usage is TRBV19 and J usage is TRBJ1-3; 7 bases are shared with TRBD1. J was trimmed by 0 bases and V by 2 bases; bases with no gene match: 7. The germline gives CDR1 LNHDA, CDR2 SQIVND (reference sequence). The CDR3 sequence is 17 residues long. The chain's CDR3 is CASSILGQSSSGNTIYF. DNA for the CDR3: TGTGCCAGTAGTATATTGGGACAGTCGAGCTCTGGAAACACCATATATTTT. Filled out from reference TRBV19 and TRBJ1-3, the complete variable domain reads DGGITQSPKYLFRKEGQNVTLSCEQNLNHDAMYWYRQDPGQGLRLIYYSQIVNDFQKGDIAEGYSVSREKKESFPLTVTSAQKNPTAFYLCASSILGQSSSGNTIYFGEGSWLTVV.

A few counts support this clone. The genes are TRBV2 and TRBJ2-1; TRBD2 might be the D (6 bases). Looked up from germline, CDR1 is SNHLY and CDR2 is FYNNEI. With 1 base removed from V and 9 bases from J, the gap between germline ends came to 16 bases. The CDR3 is 15 residues long. CDR3 coding DNA: TGTGCCAGCAGTGAAGGGAGGGAGCGTGATAGTGAGCAGTTCTTC. Translation gives CASSEGRERDSEQFF.

This clone has a handful of counts. The rearrangement links TRBV2 to TRBJ2-3, with D possibly being TRBD2 (6 bases). Trimming removed 5 bases from V and 2 bases from J, with 14 bases in between. Germline CDR1 is SNHLY and CDR2 is FYNNEI. The CDR3 consists of 15 residues. CDR3 sequence (DNA): TGTGCCAGCAGTAGAGGAAGCGGGCCCACAGATACGCAGTATTTT. Amino acid sequence: CASSRGSGPTDTQYF.

The V call is TRBV9, the J call TRBJ2-7, with 12 bases that match TRBD2. CDR1 SGDLS and CDR2 YYNGEE come from the germline V gene. This CDR3 comprises 14 residues. The J segment lost 5 bases and the V segment lost 3 bases, leaving 3 bases of the junction unmatched. CDR3 DNA: TGTGCCAGCAGCGGACTAGCGGGAGTCAACGAGCAGTACTTC. This sequence encodes CASSGLAGVNEQYF. Variable domain in full (rest from reference TRBV9 and TRBJ2-7): DSGVTQTPKHLITATGQRVTLRCSPRSGDLSVYWYQQSLDQGLQFLIQYYNGEERAKGNILERFSAQQFPDLHSELNLSSLELGDSALYFCASSGLAGVNEQYFGPGTRLTVT.

The chain carries TRBV20-1 and TRBJ1-3; unclear D gene. CDR3 length: 11 residues. Per the germline V gene, CDR1 is DFQATT and CDR2 is SNEGSKA (reference sequence). Trimming took 6 bases from V and 4 from J, leaving 7 bases between them. CDR3: CSARSGNTIYF. The CDR3 bases are TGCAGTGCCAGGTCGGGAAACACCATATATTTT.

The V gene is TRBV28, the J gene TRBJ2-7, with a possible D match to TRBD1 (5 bases). Deletions cut 6 bases from V and 7 bases from J, with 19 bases between. The CDR3 spans 14 residues. Germline V CDR1 and CDR2: MDHEN, SYDVKM. Written as DNA, the CDR3 is TGTGCCAGCAGGGACACTTCGATAGGATTAGAGCAGTACTTC. Amino acid sequence: CASRDTSIGLEQYF.

The CDR3 sequence: CASRAGREESPLHF. The CDR3 bases are TGTGCCAGCAGGGCGGGCAGGGAGGAATCACCCCTCCACTTT. J is TRBJ1-6 and V is TRBV6-6, with a weak D call TRBD1 (5 bases). The CDR3 covers 14 residues. Trimming took off 6 bases at V and 10 bases at J, with 16 bases between the two ends. The germline gives CDR1 MNHNY, CDR2 SVGAGI (reference sequence).

The sample holds a few counts of this clone. The rearrangement links TRBV5-5 to TRBJ1-1; unclear D gene. This CDR3 is built from 15 residues. Per germline, CDR1 SGHKS and CDR2 YYEKEE (reference sequence). With 4 bases removed from V and 4 bases from J, the gap between germline ends came to 17 bases. In nucleotides, the CDR3 is TGTGCCAGCAGCCCCGGATGGACTGCTGGCACTGAAGCTTTCTTT. It is translated as CASSPGWTAGTEAFF.

CDR3 region: CASAHWETGTSTDTQYF. CDR3 nucleotides: TGTGCCAGCGCTCATTGGGAAACAGGCACTAGCACAGATACGCAGTATTTT. This chain uses TRBV21-1 with TRBJ2-3; the listed D gene, TRBD1, was not tested against the DNA. TRBV21-1 constitutes a pseudogene. The CDR3 is 17 amino acids.

The CDR3 reads CASSSGTRINEQFF. The DNA for the CDR3 is TGTGCCAGCAGTTCCGGGACTCGCATCAATGAGCAGTTCTTC. V and J are TRBV28 and TRBJ2-1; weak D call: TRBD2 (6 bases). V lost 4 bases and J lost 6, with 13 bases in between. Germline V lookup: CDR1 MDHEN, CDR2 SYDVKM. CDR3 length equals 14 residues.

This clone has a handful of counts. This sequence joins TRBV6-5 and TRBJ2-7; D not certain. Trimming removed 2 bases from V and 6 bases from J, with 17 bases in between. The CDR3 consists of 15 residues. Germline CDR1 and CDR2: MNHEY and SVGAGI. CDR3 in DNA: TGTGCCAGCAGTTACCGGCCCTCCCGAGAGGTCGAGCAGTACTTC. Its translation: CASSYRPSREVEQYF.

This sequence joins TRBV7-2 and TRBJ1-2, with D perhaps matching TRBD1 (6 bases). Trimming pared 1 base from V and 8 bases from J, leaving 17 bases between. The germline CDR1 and CDR2 sequences are SGHTA and FQGNSA. This CDR3 is 15 amino acids long. CDR3 loop: CASSLVGGGAQGYTF. CDR3 nucleotides: TGTGCCAGCAGCTTAGTAGGCGGGGGCGCGCAAGGCTACACCTTC.

The V call is TRBV21-1, the J call TRBJ2-2; TRBD2 is taken as the D call from the table, unchecked against the DNA. TRBV21-1 corresponds to a pseudogene. CDR3 length: 16 residues. The CDR3: CASSNPSGTNTGELFF. For the CDR3, the DNA is TGTGCCAGCAGCAATCCTAGCGGAACGAACACCGGGGAGCTGTTTTTT.

The CDR3 DNA follows: TGTGCCAGTAGTCTCGAGACGGGTCTCATGAACACTGAAGCTTTCTTT. Translated, it gives CASSLETGLMNTEAFF. The chain couples TRBV19 to TRBJ1-1; no clear D gene. This CDR3 spans 16 amino acids. The V gene's germline CDR1 is LNHDA and CDR2 SQIVND (reference sequence). The V end lost 5 bases, the J end lost 0 bases, and 16 bases lay between the germline ends. Full variable domain (rest looked up from reference TRBV19 and TRBJ1-1): DGGITQSPKYLFRKEGQNVTLSCEQNLNHDAMYWYRQDPGQGLRLIYYSQIVNDFQKGDIAEGYSVSREKKESFPLTVTSAQKNPTAFYLCASSLETGLMNTEAFFGQGTRLTVV.

The gene calls are TRBV2 and TRBJ2-7, with TRBD1 identical over 7 bases. The CDR3 covers 15 residues. Germline lookup yields CDR1 SNHLY and CDR2 FYNNEI. Germline trimming cut 5 bases from V and 3 bases from J; bases unmatched to any gene: 10. The CDR3 nucleotides are TGTGCCAGCAGTCCCCCCGGCACAGGGGTCTACGAGCAGTACTTC. Its translation is CASSPPGTGVYEQYF.

This clone was recorded a few times. The chain combines TRBV6-4 with TRBJ2-2; 8 bases fit TRBD2. V lost 4 bases and J lost 1; bases outside the gene matches: 2. The CDR3 sequence is 15 residues long. Per the germline V gene, CDR1 is MRHNA and CDR2 is SNTAGT. The CDR3 loop is CASSVTSGNTGELFF. The DNA of the CDR3 is TGTGCCAGCAGTGTAACTAGCGGGAACACCGGGGAGCTGTTTTTT.

This chain's CDR3 is CSASEANEKLFF. The CDR3 DNA is TGCAGTGCTAGTGAAGCAAATGAAAAACTGTTTTTT. The chain joins TRBV20-1 to TRBJ1-4; D unclear. The ends were cut back, 3 bases at V and 5 bases at J, with 7 bases in the middle. The CDR3 loop spans 12 amino acids. From germline, CDR1 is DFQATT and CDR2 SNEGSKA (reference sequence).

The rearrangement uses TRBV7-9 and TRBJ1-2; D may be TRBD1 (6 bases). Trimming took off 4 bases at V and 8 bases at J, with 11 bases between the two ends. Germline V gene data show CDR1 as SEHNR and CDR2 as FQNEAQ (reference sequence). The length of the CDR3 is 12 residues. The DNA of the CDR3 is TGTGCCAGCAGCTCCCCTCAGGGGGGCTACACCTTC. Its translation is CASSSPQGGYTF.

This clone appeared a few times. The rearrangement links TRBV19 to TRBJ1-2; TRBD1 aligns across 11 bases. In germline, CDR1 is LNHDA, CDR2 SQIVND (reference sequence). V lost 7 bases to trimming and J lost 7 bases; unmatched junction nucleotides: 20. CDR3 length: 18 amino acids. CDR3 DNA: TGTGCCAGTACCCTTTACGGATCGATGGACAGGGGGCAACTTGGCTACACCTTC. Protein sequence: CASTLYGSMDRGQLGYTF.

The rearrangement links TRBV6-5 to TRBJ1-2, with 9 bases lining up with TRBD1. V lost 6 bases to trimming and J lost 5 bases; unmatched junction nucleotides: 4. The CDR3 spans 13 residues. CDR1 is MNHEY, CDR2 SVGAGI, per germline. The CDR3, as DNA: TGTGCCAGCAGACGACAGGGGGATTATGGCTACACCTTC. Translating gives CASRRQGDYGYTF.

The V gene is TRBV6-5, the J gene TRBJ2-4, with 7 positions matching TRBD1. Trimming removed 5 bases from V and 6 bases from J; junction bases left unmatched: 4. There are 13 residues in the CDR3. Germline-derived CDR1 and CDR2 are MNHEY and SVGAGI. CDR3 protein: CASSRGLGNIQYF. The DNA of the CDR3 is TGTGCCAGCAGTAGGGGGCTGGGAAACATTCAGTACTTC.

The chain uses TRBV18 and TRBJ2-7; D is perhaps TRBD2 (6 bases). Germline CDR1 and CDR2: KGHSH and LQKENI. The CDR3 has 16 residues. V was clipped by 0 bases and J by 0 bases, with 12 bases between them. This CDR3 reads CASSPPGGLTSYEQYF. CDR3 sequence (DNA): TGTGCCAGCTCACCACCGGGGGGACTGACCTCCTACGAGCAGTACTTC.